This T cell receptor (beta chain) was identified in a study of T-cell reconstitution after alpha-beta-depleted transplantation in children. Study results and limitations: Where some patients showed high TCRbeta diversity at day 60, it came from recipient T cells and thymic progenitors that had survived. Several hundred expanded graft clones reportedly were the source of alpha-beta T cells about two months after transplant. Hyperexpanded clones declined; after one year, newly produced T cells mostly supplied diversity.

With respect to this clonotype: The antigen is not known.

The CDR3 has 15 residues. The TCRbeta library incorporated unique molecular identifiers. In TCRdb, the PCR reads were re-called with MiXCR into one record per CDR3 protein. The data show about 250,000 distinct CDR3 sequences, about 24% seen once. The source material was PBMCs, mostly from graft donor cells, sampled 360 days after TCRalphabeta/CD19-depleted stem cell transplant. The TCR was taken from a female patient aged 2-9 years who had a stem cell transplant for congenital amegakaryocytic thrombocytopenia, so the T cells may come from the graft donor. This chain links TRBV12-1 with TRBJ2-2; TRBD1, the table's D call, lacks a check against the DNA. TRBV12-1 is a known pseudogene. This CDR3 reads CASRYRDPGTGELFF. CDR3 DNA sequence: TGTGCCAGCCGCTACAGGGACCCCGGCACCGGGGAGCTGTTTTTT.